This TCR beta chain was sequenced in a study of CD8+ T cells in alopecia areata. Looking at the study overall: At a dose of 5 to 10 mg twice daily, oral tofacitinib was given to treated patients.

Study results and limitations: Scalp sequencing also captures normal skin's resident alphabeta T cells.

The sample's treatment: oral pan-JAK inhibitor, 5-10 mg twice daily. With regard to this clone: Its antigen is unidentified.

Germline CDR1 SGHRS, CDR2 YFSETQ. This CDR3 spans 14 amino acids. V was clipped by 4 bases and J by 4 bases, with 14 bases between them. cDNA serving as the sequencing template came from extracted, reverse transcribed RNA. The assay was immunoSEQ multiplex PCR, and TCRdb's table has in-frame clones only and misses some. The sample includes tens of thousands of clones, around 42% of them seen just once. The receptor's source is a human donor with alopecia areata. The rearrangement joins TRBV5-1 to TRBJ1-2; possible D gene TRBD1, 5 bases. The starting material was CD8+ T cells sorted from blood, obtained at roughly week 36, from a patient treated with tofacitinib. This CDR3 reads CASSGPGQLYGYTF. CDR3 coding DNA: TGCGCCAGCAGCGGCCCGGGGCAGCTCTATGGCTACACCTTC.